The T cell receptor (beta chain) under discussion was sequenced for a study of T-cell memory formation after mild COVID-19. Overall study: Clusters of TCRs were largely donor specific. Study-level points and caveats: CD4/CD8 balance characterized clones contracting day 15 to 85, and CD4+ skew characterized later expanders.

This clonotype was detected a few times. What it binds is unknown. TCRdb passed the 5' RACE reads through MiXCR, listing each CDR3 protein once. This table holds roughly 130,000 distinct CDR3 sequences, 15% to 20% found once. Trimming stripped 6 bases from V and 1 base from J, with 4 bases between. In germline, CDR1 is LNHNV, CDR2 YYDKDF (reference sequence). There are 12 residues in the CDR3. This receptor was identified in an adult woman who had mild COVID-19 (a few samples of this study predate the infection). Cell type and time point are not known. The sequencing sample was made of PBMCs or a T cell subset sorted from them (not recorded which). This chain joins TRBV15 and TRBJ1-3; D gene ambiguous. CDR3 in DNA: TGTGCCACCAGGCATTCTGGAAACACCATATATTTT. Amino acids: CATRHSGNTIYF.